Listed below are T cell receptor beta chains from one sample, sequenced in a study of blood T cells in healthy people across ages. A single record per CDR3 protein comes from TCRdb applying MiXCR to the 5' RACE reads. The table shows around 870,000 distinct CDR3 sequences, with roughly 26% occurring only once. Sequenced sample: blood. The receptors stem from a woman at least 80 years old in good health. The CDR3 runs from the conserved cysteine through the conserved F or W. D genes are given only for firm matches. Not every row has a clone size; where given, it reads once, few, many or a size class.

j_call d_call v_call clone_size cdr3_nt cdr3_aa
TRBJ1-2 TRBD1 TRBV7-2 - TGTGCCAGCAGTCCAGGGGGAGCCCGAATCGGCGGCTACACCTTC CASSPGGARIGGYTF
TRBJ2-1 TRBD2 TRBV7-3 - TGTGCCAGCAGCTTAACGATCCTAGCGGGGGGTGGTGGTGAGCAGTTCTTC CASSLTILAGGGGEQFF
TRBJ2-1 TRBD1 TRBV11-2 many TGTGCCAGCAGCGCAACAGGACAGGGGAAGCAGTTCTTC CASSATGQGKQFF
TRBJ1-1 - TRBV20-1 few TGCAGTGCTAGAGATCGCTACACCGGGGCCCACACTGAAGCTTTCTTT CSARDRYTGAHTEAFF
TRBJ2-7 TRBD1 TRBV7-9 - TGTGCCAGCAGCTGGGGACAGCCTTACGAGCAGGACTTC CASSWGQPYEQDF
TRBJ1-1 - TRBV7-2 - TGCGCCAGCAGCCAAGAGGAGAACCCAAACACTGAAGCTTTCTTT CASSQEENPNTEAFF
TRBJ2-1 TRBD1 TRBV18 - TGTGCCAGCTCACCGTCGGACAGGCACTACAATGAGCAGTTCTTC CASSPSDRHYNEQFF
TRBJ2-2 - TRBV18 few TGTGCCAGCGCAGGGTACGACACCGGGGAGCTGTTTTTT CASAGYDTGELFF
TRBJ2-1 TRBD2 TRBV30 many TGTGCCTGGGCTCAGCGGGGGTACAATGAGCAGTTCTTC CAWAQRGYNEQFF
TRBJ2-7 - TRBV28 many TGTGCCAGCAGTTCTGGGATCCAGTACGAGCAGTACTTC CASSSGIQYEQYF
TRBJ2-1 - TRBV12-3/TRBV12-4 - TGTGCCAGCAGTGTAATCGGCATCAATGAGCAGTTCTTC CASSVIGINEQFF
TRBJ2-5 TRBD1 TRBV5-5 - TGTGCCAGCAGGTACAGGGGGCGCTGGGAAGAGACCCAGTACTTC CASRYRGRWEETQYF
TRBJ1-5 - TRBV6-2/TRBV6-3 many TGTGCCAGCAGCGCGCTAGGACAGCCCCAGCATTTT CASSALGQPQHF
TRBJ2-7 TRBD1 TRBV20-1 - TGCAGTGCTGGAGACAGGGGGAGCTCCTACGAGCAGTACTTC CSAGDRGSSYEQYF
TRBJ1-6 - TRBV10-2 - TGCGCCAGCAGTGAGAGGGGAAATAATTCACCCCTCCACTTT CASSERGNNSPLHF
TRBJ2-1 TRBD2 TRBV2 few TGTGCCAGCAGTAGACTAGCGGGCTACGTTTCCTACAATGAGCAGTTCTTC CASSRLAGYVSYNEQFF
TRBJ2-1 - TRBV14 many TGTGCCAGCAGCCCAAACCTGAGTGGTGAGCAGTTCTTC CASSPNLSGEQFF
TRBJ2-5 - TRBV12-3/TRBV12-4 - TGTGCCGGCAGTTTCCCCAGACAAACACTCGTGGGTGAAGAGACCCAGTACTTC CAGSFPRQTLVGEETQYF
TRBJ2-1 - TRBV5-8 - TGTGCCAGCAGCCACCCTCAGGGGTTAGGAAATGAGCAGTTCTTC CASSHPQGLGNEQFF
TRBJ1-5 TRBD1 TRBV6-2/TRBV6-3 - TGTGCCAGCAGTTACTCGGGACAGGGGGTCGATCAGCCCCAGCATTTT CASSYSGQGVDQPQHF
TRBJ1-3 TRBD1 TRBV28 - TGTGCCAGCAGTCCCGGACAGGATAGAATAAACACCATATATTTT CASSPGQDRINTIYF
TRBJ2-1 - TRBV7-2 many TGTGCCAGCAGCCCTGGGCGGGCCAATGAGCAGTTCTTC CASSPGRANEQFF
TRBJ2-5 TRBD1 TRBV5-1 many TGCGCCAGCAGCGAGGGACAGGGGGTTCCGGAGACCCAGTACTTC CASSEGQGVPETQYF
TRBJ2-1 - TRBV20-1 once TGCAGTGCTAGGGCCGACTACCAGGGGGGAAATGAGCAGTTCTTC CSARADYQGGNEQFF
TRBJ2-3 - TRBV11-3 few TGTGCCAGCAGCTTACGGGACGCAGCAGATACGCAGTATTTT CASSLRDAADTQYF
TRBJ2-2 - TRBV13 - TGTGCCAGCAGCCCTCAGGTTTCGGGGAACACCGGGGAGCTGTTTTTT CASSPQVSGNTGELFF
TRBJ2-5 TRBD2 TRBV7-2 many TGTGCCAGCAGCACCCGGACTAGCGGGATTGGGGAGACCCAGTACTTC CASSTRTSGIGETQYF
TRBJ1-4 - TRBV11-2 many TGTGCCAGCAGACCCCTTAGAAATCCGTTTTTT CASRPLRNPFF
TRBJ2-2 - TRBV6-6 - TGTGCCAGCACTACACGCCGGGCGGGGCCGAACACCGGGGAGCTGTTTTTT CASTTRRAGPNTGELFF
TRBJ2-2 TRBD1 TRBV7-9 - TGTGCCGGCGGGACAGGCTCCGGGGAGCTGTTTTTT CAGGTGSGELFF
TRBJ1-1 TRBD1 TRBV12-3/TRBV12-4 - TGTGCCAGCAGTAAACCGGGACAGGGGGCAACTGAAGCTTTCTTT CASSKPGQGATEAFF
TRBJ2-5 TRBD2 TRBV7-2 - TGTGCCAGCAGCTTAGGGGGGGGTCATAACCCAGAGACCCAGTACTTC CASSLGGGHNPETQYF
TRBJ2-1 - TRBV29-1 many TGCAGCTTCAATGACTGGAATGAGCAGTTCTTC CSFNDWNEQFF
TRBJ2-1 TRBD1 TRBV12-3/TRBV12-4 - TGTGCCAGCAGCCCGAACAGGGGCAATGAGCAGTTCTTC CASSPNRGNEQFF
TRBJ1-2 TRBD1 TRBV11-2 many TGTGCCAGCAGCCCCGACAGGGCCTTGCTCTATGGCTACACCTTC CASSPDRALLYGYTF
TRBJ1-2 - TRBV9 - TGTGCCAGCAGCGTCGGGACACTTAACTATGGCTACACCTTC CASSVGTLNYGYTF
TRBJ1-2 - TRBV4-3 many TGCGCCAGCAGCCAAGAACCCCACAGGCAGAACTATGGCTACACCTTC CASSQEPHRQNYGYTF
TRBJ2-7 - TRBV5-1 many TGCGCCAGCAGACTAAGACGGGCGTACGAGCAGTACTTC CASRLRRAYEQYF
TRBJ1-1 - TRBV2 - TGTGCCACCAGAAAAGAGAGGACTGAAGCTTTCTTT CATRKERTEAFF
TRBJ2-5 TRBD2 TRBV11-2 few TGTGCCAGCAGCTTTTGGACTAGCGGGGGGGCCAGAGAGACCCAGTACTTC CASSFWTSGGARETQYF
TRBJ2-1 TRBD2 TRBV7-6 many TGTGCCAGCAGCCTCCGACTAGCCTTCTCCTACAATGAGCAGTTCTTC CASSLRLAFSYNEQFF